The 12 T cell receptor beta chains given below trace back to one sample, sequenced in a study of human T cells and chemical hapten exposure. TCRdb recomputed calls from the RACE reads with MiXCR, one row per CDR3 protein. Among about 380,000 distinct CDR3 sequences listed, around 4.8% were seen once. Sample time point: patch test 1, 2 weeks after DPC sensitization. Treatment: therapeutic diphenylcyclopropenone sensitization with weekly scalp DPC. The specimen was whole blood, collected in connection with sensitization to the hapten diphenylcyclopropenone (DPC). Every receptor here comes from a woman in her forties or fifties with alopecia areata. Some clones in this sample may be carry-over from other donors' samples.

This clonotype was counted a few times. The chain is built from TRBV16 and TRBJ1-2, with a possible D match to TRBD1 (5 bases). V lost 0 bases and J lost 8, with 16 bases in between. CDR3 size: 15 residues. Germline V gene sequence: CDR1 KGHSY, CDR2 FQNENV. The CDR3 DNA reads TGTGCCAGCAGCCAATCGGGTCGCCAGGGTCTAGGCTACACCTTC. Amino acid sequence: CASSQSGRQGLGYTF.

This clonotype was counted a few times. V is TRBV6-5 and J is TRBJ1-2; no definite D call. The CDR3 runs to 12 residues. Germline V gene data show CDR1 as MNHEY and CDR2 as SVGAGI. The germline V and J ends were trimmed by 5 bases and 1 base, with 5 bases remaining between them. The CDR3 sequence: CASSKSNYGYTF. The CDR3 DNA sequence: TGTGCCAGCAGTAAGAGTAACTATGGCTACACCTTC.

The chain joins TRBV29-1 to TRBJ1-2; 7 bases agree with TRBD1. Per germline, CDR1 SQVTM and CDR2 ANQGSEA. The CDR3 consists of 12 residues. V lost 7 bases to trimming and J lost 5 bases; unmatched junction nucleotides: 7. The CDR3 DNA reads TGCAGCGCCAAAGGGACAGCATATGGCTACACCTTC. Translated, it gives CSAKGTAYGYTF.

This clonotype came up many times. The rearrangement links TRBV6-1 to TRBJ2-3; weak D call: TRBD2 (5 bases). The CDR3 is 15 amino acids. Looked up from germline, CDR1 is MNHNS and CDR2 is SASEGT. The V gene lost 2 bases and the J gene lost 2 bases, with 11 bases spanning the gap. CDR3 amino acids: CASSERRSPTDTQYF. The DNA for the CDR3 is TGTGCCAGCAGTGAACGGAGGTCGCCCACAGATACGCAGTATTTT.

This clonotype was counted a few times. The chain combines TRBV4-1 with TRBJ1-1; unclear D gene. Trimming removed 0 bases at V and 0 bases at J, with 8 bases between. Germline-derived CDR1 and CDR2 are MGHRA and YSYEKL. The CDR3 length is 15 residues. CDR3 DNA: TGCGCCAGCAGCCAAGATACACGGGTGAACACTGAAGCTTTCTTT. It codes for CASSQDTRVNTEAFF.

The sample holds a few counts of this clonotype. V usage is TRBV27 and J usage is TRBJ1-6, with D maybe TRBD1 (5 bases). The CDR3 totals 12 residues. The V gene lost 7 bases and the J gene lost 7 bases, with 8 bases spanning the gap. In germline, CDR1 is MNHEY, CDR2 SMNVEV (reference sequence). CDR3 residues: CASTGLNSPLHF. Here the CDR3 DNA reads TGTGCCAGCACGGGGCTGAATTCACCCCTCCACTTT.

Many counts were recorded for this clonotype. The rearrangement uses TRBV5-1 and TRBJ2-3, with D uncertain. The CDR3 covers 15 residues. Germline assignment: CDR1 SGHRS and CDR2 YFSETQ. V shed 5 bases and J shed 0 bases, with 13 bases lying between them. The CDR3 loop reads CASSGTPTSTDTQYF. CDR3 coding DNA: TGCGCCAGCAGTGGAACACCGACTAGCACAGATACGCAGTATTTT.

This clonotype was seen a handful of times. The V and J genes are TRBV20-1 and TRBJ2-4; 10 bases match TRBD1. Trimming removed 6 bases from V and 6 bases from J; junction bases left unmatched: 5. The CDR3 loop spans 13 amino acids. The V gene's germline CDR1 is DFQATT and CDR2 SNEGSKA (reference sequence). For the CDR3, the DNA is TGCAGTGCCCCCGGGACAGGGGCAAACATTCAGTACTTC. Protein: CSAPGTGANIQYF.

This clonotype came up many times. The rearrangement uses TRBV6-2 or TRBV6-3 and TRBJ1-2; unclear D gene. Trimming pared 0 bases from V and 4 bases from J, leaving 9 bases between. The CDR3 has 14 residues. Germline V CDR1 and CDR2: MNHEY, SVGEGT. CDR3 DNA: TGTGCCAGCAGTTACTCGGCGAGCGTCTATGGCTACACCTTC. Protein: CASSYSASVYGYTF.

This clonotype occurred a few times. The CDR3 DNA follows: TGTGCCAGCGAAACCGGGACAGCCAGTTACGAGCAGTACTTC. As protein: CASETGTASYEQYF. This chain uses TRBV28 with TRBJ2-7; 7 bases line up with TRBD1. The trim removed 8 bases at V and 4 bases at J, leaving 11 bases unmatched. This CDR3 is 14 amino acids long. The germline CDR1 and CDR2 sequences are MDHEN and SYDVKM.

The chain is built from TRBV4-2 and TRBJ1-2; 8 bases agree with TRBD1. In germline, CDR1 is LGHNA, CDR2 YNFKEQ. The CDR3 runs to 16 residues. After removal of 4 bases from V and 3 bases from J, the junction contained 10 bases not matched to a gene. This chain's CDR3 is CASSRGQGASDYGYTF. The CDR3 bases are TGTGCCAGCAGCCGAGGCCAGGGGGCATCTGACTATGGCTACACCTTC.

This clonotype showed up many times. The CDR3 loop is CASSDSKWTGRDQPQHF. Here the CDR3 DNA reads TGTGCCAGCAGTGACTCGAAGTGGACAGGGCGAGATCAGCCCCAGCATTTT. The chain employs TRBV6-4 and TRBJ1-5; TRBD1 matches at 8 bases. The CDR3 is 17 amino acids. Germline trimming cut 0 bases from V and 5 bases from J; bases unmatched to any gene: 9. CDR1 MRHNA and CDR2 SNTAGT come from the germline V gene.